The entry that follows covers one T cell receptor beta chain sequence. Its cognate antigen is unknown. V lost 4 bases, J lost 0 bases, and 14 bases lay in between. This CDR3 has 16 residues. In germline, CDR1 is SGHRS, CDR2 YFSETQ. Data came from immunoSEQ multiplex PCR; TCRdb stores just in-frame clones and leaves some out. The sample records 150,000 to 250,000 clones, roughly nine tenths being singletons. The data originate from a study of T cell responses to AZD1222 COVID-19 vaccine. Whole-study findings and limits: Clonal diversity was possibly underestimated, and the donors were mostly white British, with more females. Spike-wide vaccine-associated CD4 TCRs dominated at 160-218 and 743-854. Reports indicate that nearly half of spike-specific TCRs are directed at unmutated variant regions.

This sample comprised peripheral blood, obtained 28 days after the second AZD1222 dose. This TCR came from an adult who received the AZD1222 COVID-19 vaccine. The genes are TRBV5-1 and TRBJ2-1, with D perhaps TRBD1 or TRBD2 (5 bases each). CDR3 sequence (DNA): TGCGCCAGCAGCCGCCTAGGGGAGAGCTCCTACAATGAGCAGTTCTTC. Translated: CASSRLGESSYNEQFF.